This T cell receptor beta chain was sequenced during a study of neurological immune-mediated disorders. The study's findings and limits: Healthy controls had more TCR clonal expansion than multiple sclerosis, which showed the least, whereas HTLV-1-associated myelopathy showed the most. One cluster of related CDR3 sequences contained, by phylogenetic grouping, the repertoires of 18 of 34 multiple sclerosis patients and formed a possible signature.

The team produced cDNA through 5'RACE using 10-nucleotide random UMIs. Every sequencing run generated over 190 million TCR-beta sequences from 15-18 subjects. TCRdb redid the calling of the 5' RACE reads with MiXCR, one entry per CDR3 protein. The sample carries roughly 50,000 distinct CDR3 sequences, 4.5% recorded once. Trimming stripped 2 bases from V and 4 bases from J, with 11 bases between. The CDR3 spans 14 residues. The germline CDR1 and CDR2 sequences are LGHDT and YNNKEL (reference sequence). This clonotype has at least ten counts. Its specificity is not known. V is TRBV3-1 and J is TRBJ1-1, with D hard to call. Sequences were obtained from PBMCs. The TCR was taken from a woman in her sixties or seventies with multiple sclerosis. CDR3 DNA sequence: TGTGCCAGCAGCCAAATCTTACGGGGCACTGAAGCTTTCTTT. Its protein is CASSQILRGTEAFF.